A single T cell receptor (beta chain) is shown here with its context. Its target is unknown. This sample is drawn from a study of T-cell reconstitution after alpha-beta-depleted transplantation in children. The CDR3 has 16 residues. From germline, CDR1 is KGHSH and CDR2 LQKENI. V lost 4 bases to trimming and J lost 1 base; unmatched junction nucleotides: 4. General observations from the study: In some patients, recipient T cells and intrathymic progenitors surviving conditioning explained high day-60 diversity. Reported findings indicate that, about two months after transplant, alpha-beta T cells came from several hundred expanded clones, which were derived from non-depleted graft cells. Fresh T-cell production supplied most of the T-cell counts and diversity seen one year after transplant.

It was with unique molecular identifiers that the TCRbeta library was prepared. Each CDR3 protein is one row after TCRdb ran MiXCR on the PCR reads. The data contain fewer than 550,000 distinct CDR3 sequences, 10% of them seen just once; the ten biggest clones take up 2% to 2.5%. Here the sequenced sample was PBMCs, taken before TCRalphabeta/CD19-depleted stem cell transplant. The receptor comes from a child younger than 10 with inherited bone marrow failure, due to receive a stem cell transplant. The rearrangement links TRBV18 to TRBJ2-2, with 9 bases aligning to TRBD1. Here the CDR3 reads CASSLRTGENTGELFF. The CDR3 DNA reads TGTGCCAGCTCACTACGGACAGGGGAGAACACCGGGGAGCTGTTTTTT.